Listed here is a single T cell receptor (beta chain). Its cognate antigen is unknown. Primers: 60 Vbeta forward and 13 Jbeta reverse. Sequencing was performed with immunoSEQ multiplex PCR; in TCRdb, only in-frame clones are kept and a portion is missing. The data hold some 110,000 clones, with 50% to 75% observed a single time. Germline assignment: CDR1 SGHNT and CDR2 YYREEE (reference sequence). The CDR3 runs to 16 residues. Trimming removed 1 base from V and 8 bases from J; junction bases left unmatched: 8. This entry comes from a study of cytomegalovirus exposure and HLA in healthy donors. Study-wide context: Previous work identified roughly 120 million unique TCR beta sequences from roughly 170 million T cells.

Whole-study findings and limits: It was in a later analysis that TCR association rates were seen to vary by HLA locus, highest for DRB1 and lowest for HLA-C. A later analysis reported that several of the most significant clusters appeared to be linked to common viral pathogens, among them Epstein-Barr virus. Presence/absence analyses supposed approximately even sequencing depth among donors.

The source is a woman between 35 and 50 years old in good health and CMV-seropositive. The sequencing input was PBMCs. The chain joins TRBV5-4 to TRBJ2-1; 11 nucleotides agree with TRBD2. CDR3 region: CASSLFLAGGLDEQFF. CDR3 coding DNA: TGTGCCAGCAGCTTGTTTCTAGCGGGGGGCTTGGATGAGCAGTTCTTC.